Each of the 23 T cell receptor beta chains below was sequenced from the same sample in a study of blood T cell repertoires in COVID-19. TCRdb's copy holds only in-frame clones and misses some; the assay was immunoSEQ multiplex PCR. The sample holds 150,000 to 200,000 clones, approximately 84% seen once. Sequencing was carried out using peripheral blood. These receptors all stem from a young man with active or convalescent COVID-19.

The genes are TRBV6-5 and TRBJ2-1; weak D call: TRBD1 (7 bases). V was pared by 6 bases and J by 9 bases, with 9 bases between. Germline V gene data show CDR1 as MNHEY and CDR2 as SVGAGI. The length of the CDR3 is 11 residues. The CDR3 coding sequence is TGTGCCAGCAGGCAGGGGGGTGAGCAGTTCTTC. It translates to CASRQGGEQFF.

This rearrangement joins TRBV24-1 to TRBJ2-1, with a tentative D call TRBD2 (5 bases). Deletions cut 3 bases from V and 11 bases from J, with 16 bases between. Per germline, CDR1 KGHDR and CDR2 SFDVKD. The CDR3 is made up of 14 amino acids. The CDR3 loop is CATSDADWSGKQFF. The CDR3 nucleotides are TGTGCCACCAGTGATGCGGACTGGTCGGGGAAGCAGTTCTTC.

The CDR3 loop is CASSVHRGRDSPLHF. The CDR3 coding sequence is TGTGCCAGTAGTGTCCACAGGGGGCGCGACTCACCCCTCCACTTT. The genes are TRBV19 and TRBJ1-6; 9 nucleotides match TRBD1. The germline CDR1 and CDR2 sequences are LNHDA and SQIVND (reference sequence). The length of the CDR3 is 15 residues. The trim removed 5 bases at V and 10 bases at J, leaving 9 bases unmatched.

The chain carries TRBV2 and TRBJ2-7; 8 bases agree with TRBD2. The trim removed 7 bases at V and 2 bases at J, leaving 16 bases unmatched. Germline CDR1 is SNHLY and CDR2 is FYNNEI. The CDR3 loop spans 17 amino acids. The CDR3 DNA sequence: TGTGCCAGCATGCCCCCGGGACTAGAACCTTCCGCCTACGAGCAGTACTTC. Protein sequence: CASMPPGLEPSAYEQYF.

J is TRBJ1-2 and V is TRBV7-8; D remains unclear. This CDR3 has 15 amino acids. The V gene lost 0 bases and the J gene lost 2 bases, with 10 bases spanning the gap. CDR1 is SGHVS and CDR2 is FQNEAQ in the germline V gene. This CDR3 reads CASSLAVQTNYGYTF. The CDR3 coding sequence is TGTGCCAGCAGCTTAGCTGTACAGACAAACTATGGCTACACCTTC.

V and J are TRBV12-3 or TRBV12-4 and TRBJ2-5, with unresolved D. The V and J ends lost 4 bases and 4 bases respectively, with 7 bases between them. CDR3 length: 12 residues. DNA for the CDR3: TGTGCCAGCAGTTCACGAGCAGAGACCCAGTACTTC. It codes for CASSSRAETQYF.

V and J are TRBV27 and TRBJ1-2; unclear D gene. The V gene lost 5 bases and the J gene lost 1 base, with 8 bases spanning the gap. The CDR3 has 13 amino acids. The germline V gene encodes CDR1 MNHEY and CDR2 SMNVEV (reference sequence). Written as DNA, the CDR3 is TGTGCCAGCAGTCCGCAGATTAACTATGGCTACACCTTC. It codes for CASSPQINYGYTF.

The genes are TRBV19 and TRBJ1-4; 7 bases are a match to TRBD1. Per germline, CDR1 LNHDA and CDR2 SQIVND (reference sequence). The junction had 14 bases not matched to a gene; V was cut back by 5 bases and J by 8 bases. The CDR3 covers 16 residues. CDR3 nucleotide sequence: TGTGCCAGTAGTTTGCGAACAGGGGCACGTCGGGAAAAACTGTTTTTT. Translated, it gives CASSLRTGARREKLFF.

The chain uses TRBV20-1 and TRBJ2-7, with TRBD1 matching 7 bases. CDR1 DFQATT and CDR2 SNEGSKA come from the germline V gene (reference sequence). V shed 5 bases and J 5 bases; nucleotides not matched to a gene: 3. This CDR3 is 11 amino acids long. The CDR3 sequence: CSAEDRNEQYF. In DNA form, the CDR3 reads TGCAGTGCTGAGGACAGGAACGAGCAGTACTTC.

The chain links TRBV28 to TRBJ1-5; 8 nucleotides match TRBD1. CDR1 is MDHEN, CDR2 SYDVKM, per germline. The CDR3 extends over 14 amino acids. V trimming: 6 bases; J trimming: 3 bases; junction bases outside the gene matches: 4. Written as DNA, the CDR3 is TGTGCCAGCAGCTCGGACAGGGTCAATCAGCCCCAGCATTTT. Translated: CASSSDRVNQPQHF.

The V call is TRBV5-1, the J call TRBJ2-7; 7 nucleotides line up with TRBD2. J lost 6 bases, V lost 4 bases, and 13 bases had no gene match. This CDR3 has 15 residues. Germline-derived CDR1 and CDR2 are SGHRS and YFSETQ. This chain's CDR3 is CASSRSTSDRGEQYF. In DNA, the CDR3 is TGCGCCAGCAGCCGCAGCACTAGCGATCGAGGCGAGCAGTACTTC.

This chain joins TRBV29-1 and TRBJ2-5; maybe TRBD1 (7 bases). CDR3 length: 13 amino acids. With 4 bases removed from V and 5 bases from J, the gap between germline ends came to 14 bases. Germline V gene data show CDR1 as SQVTM and CDR2 as ANQGSEA. CDR3 in DNA: TGCAGCGTTGTGGCAGGGGGGTTGGAGACCCAGTACTTC. Its protein product is CSVVAGGLETQYF.

The chain employs TRBV7-2 and TRBJ1-5; 7 nucleotides match TRBD1. This CDR3 is 15 amino acids long. Germline CDR1 SGHTA, CDR2 FQGNSA. Trimming took 2 bases from V and 5 from J; bases not matched to a gene: 6. The CDR3 DNA reads as TGTGCCAGCAGCTTACTTGACAGGGTGGATCAGCCCCAGCATTTT. The encoded protein is CASSLLDRVDQPQHF.

CDR3 nucleotide sequence: TGTGCCAGCAGCCAAGGGTCCCCAGCGGGAGGAGCAGATACGCAGTATTTT. Protein product: CASSQGSPAGGADTQYF. The genes are TRBV7-3 and TRBJ2-3; 9 positions match TRBD2. CDR3 length equals 17 residues. J gave up 4 bases and V 5 bases, and 13 bases lay outside the gene matches. The germline gives CDR1 SGHTA, CDR2 FQGTGA.

The gene calls are TRBV5-8 and TRBJ2-3, with 10 bases lining up with TRBD1. V lost 4 bases, J lost 6 bases, and 8 bases stayed unmatched. Germline assignment: CDR1 SGHTS and CDR2 YDEGEE. The CDR3 loop spans 15 amino acids. The CDR3 region has the DNA TGTGCCAGCAGCCTCGGACAGGGGGTTCGGGATACGCAGTATTTT. It yields the protein CASSLGQGVRDTQYF.

The DNA for the CDR3 is TGTGCCAGCAGCCTGAGACAGGGGGCGGTAACCGGGGAGCTGTTTTTT. As protein: CASSLRQGAVTGELFF. The J gene is TRBJ2-2, the V gene TRBV5-4, with 10 bases lining up with TRBD1. The CDR3 runs to 16 residues. V lost 4 bases and J lost 5; bases outside the gene matches: 8. Per germline, CDR1 SGHNT and CDR2 YYREEE (reference sequence).

The chain links TRBV6-5 to TRBJ2-7; D is perhaps TRBD2 (5 bases). Trimming took 0 bases from V and 4 from J, leaving 13 bases between them. CDR3 length equals 15 residues. Germline V gene data show CDR1 as MNHEY and CDR2 as SVGAGI. This chain's CDR3 is CASSYSQDSGYEQYF. In DNA, the CDR3 is TGTGCCAGCAGTTACTCTCAGGACTCCGGATACGAGCAGTACTTC.

The rearrangement links TRBV6-1 to TRBJ2-3, with D perhaps matching TRBD2 (6 bases). V was clipped by 3 bases and J by 5 bases, with 18 bases between them. This CDR3 contains 16 residues. CDR1 MNHNS and CDR2 SASEGT come from the germline V gene. The CDR3 sequence is CASSDAFSAGQDTQYF. CDR3 DNA sequence: TGTGCCAGCAGTGACGCCTTCAGCGCGGGGCAAGATACGCAGTATTTT.

The V gene is TRBV27, the J gene TRBJ2-7; a weak D match, TRBD1 (5 bases). Trimming cost V 1 base and J 3 bases, with 16 bases left between them. The germline V gene has CDR1 MNHEY and CDR2 SMNVEV (reference sequence). CDR3 length: 16 residues. CDR3 coding DNA: TGTGCCAGCAGTTTATTTCCAGGGATCACCTACTACGAGCAGTACTTC. Encoded protein: CASSLFPGITYYEQYF.

This chain connects TRBV16 to TRBJ2-4; maybe TRBD1 (6 bases). V was shortened by 4 bases and J by 6 bases, with 10 bases between the two germline ends. The CDR3 spans 13 residues. Germline assignment: CDR1 KGHSY and CDR2 FQNENV. CDR3 coding DNA: TGTGCCAGCAGCCTACACAGGGTAAACATTCAGTACTTC. Translating it yields CASSLHRVNIQYF.

The genes are TRBV15 and TRBJ1-1, with 9 bases fitting TRBD1. V shed 0 bases, J shed 12 bases, and the junction held 14 bases outside the gene matches. The germline V gene has CDR1 LNHNV and CDR2 YYDKDF (reference sequence). The CDR3 extends over 16 amino acids. In nucleotides, the CDR3 is TGTGCCACCAGCAGAGAGGCAACAGGGGGCGGCCACGGGACTTTCTTT. This gives the protein CATSREATGGGHGTFF.

The rearrangement links TRBV10-1 to TRBJ2-1; D gene ambiguous. There are 16 residues in the CDR3. Germline V gene sequence: CDR1 WNHNN, CDR2 SYGVQD (reference sequence). The V end lost 2 bases, the J end lost 1 base, and 12 bases lay between the germline ends. The CDR3 DNA reads TGCGCCAGCAGTGAGACAGCCGGTTTATCCTACAATGAGCAGTTCTTC. Residues: CASSETAGLSYNEQFF.

The rearrangement uses TRBV27 and TRBJ2-5, with 7 bases fitting TRBD1. Germline loops: CDR1 MNHEY, CDR2 SMNVEV (reference sequence). Trimming removed 3 bases from V and 13 bases from J; junction bases left unmatched: 8. CDR3 size: 12 residues. CDR3 bases: TGTGCCAGCAGTTTGAGACAGGGCCGGGTGTACTTC. It codes for CASSLRQGRVYF.